These 10 T cell receptor beta chains share one sample of origin, sequenced in a study of CD8+ T cells in alopecia areata. Following extraction, RNA underwent reverse transcription to cDNA, which served as the sequencing template. Profiled with immunoSEQ multiplex PCR; TCRdb holds only in-frame clones, not every one. The sample lists fewer than 80,000 clones, approximately 64% seen once, with more than 15% in the top ten. Here the sequenced sample was CD8+ T cells sorted from blood, taken at week 0. These receptors were collected from a human donor with alopecia areata.

The V and J genes are TRBV29-1 and TRBJ2-7; perhaps TRBD1 as D (6 bases). The CDR3 totals 11 residues. Trimming took off 6 bases at V and 4 bases at J, with 10 bases between the two ends. CDR1 is SQVTM, CDR2 ANQGSEA, per germline. The CDR3 region has the DNA TGCAGCGTGGAGACAGGATACGAGCAGTACTTC. Encoded protein: CSVETGYEQYF.

The V gene is TRBV29-1, the J gene TRBJ1-1; D gene uncertain. The CDR3 is made up of 12 amino acids. V was trimmed by 1 base and J by 2 bases, leaving 5 bases between them. CDR1 and CDR2 from the germline V gene are SQVTM and ANQGSEA. CDR3 sequence: CSVEATNTEAFF. CDR3 bases: TGCAGCGTTGAAGCTACTAACACTGAAGCTTTCTTT.

Only one count was recorded for this clone. This chain joins TRBV27 and TRBJ1-6; D is undetermined. Trimming shortened V by 8 bases and J by 7 bases, and 15 bases separated the two germline ends. CDR1 is MNHEY, CDR2 SMNVEV, per germline (reference sequence). The CDR3 is 14 amino acids. The CDR3 region is CASRSGLFNSPLHF. The CDR3 nucleotides read TGTGCCAGCCGATCCGGACTGTTCAATTCACCCCTCCACTTT.

This clone was found a few times. The rearrangement joins TRBV7-8 to TRBJ2-1, with 8 bases identical to TRBD2. CDR1 is SGHVS and CDR2 is FQNEAQ in the germline V gene. The ends lost 2 bases at V and 7 bases at J; junction bases unmatched: 7. There are 15 residues in the CDR3. The CDR3 is CASSLSSGSSNEQFF. The CDR3 nucleotides are TGTGCCAGCAGCTTATCCAGCGGGAGCTCAAATGAGCAGTTCTTC.

This clone appeared a few times. This chain joins TRBV5-1 and TRBJ2-1; a weak D match, TRBD1 (5 bases). The germline V gene has CDR1 SGHRS and CDR2 YFSETQ. The length of the CDR3 is 12 residues. The ends were cut back, 5 bases at V and 4 bases at J, with 7 bases in the middle. In DNA form, the CDR3 reads TGCGCCAGCAGGACAGATTACAATGAGCAGTTCTTC. This translates into CASRTDYNEQFF.

The rearrangement joins TRBV25-1 to TRBJ2-7, with D possibly being TRBD2 (5 bases). The germline V gene encodes CDR1 MGHDK and CDR2 SYGVNS. Trimming cost V 2 bases and J 3 bases, with 17 bases left between them. The CDR3 runs 16 residues. This CDR3 is CASSEGGRLGFYEQYF. The DNA for the CDR3 is TGTGCCAGCAGTGAAGGAGGCCGTCTGGGGTTCTACGAGCAGTACTTC.

The chain uses TRBV5-6 and TRBJ1-2; D is undetermined. The CDR3 totals 12 residues. Trimming removed 4 bases from V and 2 bases from J, with 6 bases in between. CDR1 is SGHDT and CDR2 is YYEEEE in the germline V gene. The CDR3 DNA is TGTGCCAGCAGCACACTAAACTATGGCTACACCTTC. Translated, it gives CASSTLNYGYTF.

The gene calls are TRBV19 and TRBJ2-1, with D hard to call. The CDR3 has 12 amino acids. CDR1 is LNHDA and CDR2 is SQIVND in the germline V gene (reference sequence). V was trimmed by 11 bases and J by 4 bases, leaving 12 bases between them. CDR3 sequence: CASSLDYNEQFF. The CDR3, as DNA: TGTGCCTCGTCACTGGATTACAATGAGCAGTTCTTC.

The rearrangement links TRBV4-1 to TRBJ2-5; maybe TRBD1 (6 bases). The V and J ends lost 5 bases and 4 bases respectively, with 14 bases between them. The CDR3 has 14 amino acids. Germline V lookup: CDR1 MGHRA, CDR2 YSYEKL. CDR3 sequence (DNA): TGCGCCAGCAGCGGCCCGGGACAAGGAGAGACCCAGTACTTC. Translating it yields CASSGPGQGETQYF.

The V gene is TRBV4-1, the J gene TRBJ2-7, with D uncertain. The germline V gene encodes CDR1 MGHRA and CDR2 YSYEKL. Trimming stripped 2 bases from V and 0 bases from J, with 5 bases between. The CDR3 is 13 amino acids. DNA of the CDR3: TGCGCCAGCAGCCAATGGGTCTCCTACGAGCAGTACTTC. It is translated as CASSQWVSYEQYF.